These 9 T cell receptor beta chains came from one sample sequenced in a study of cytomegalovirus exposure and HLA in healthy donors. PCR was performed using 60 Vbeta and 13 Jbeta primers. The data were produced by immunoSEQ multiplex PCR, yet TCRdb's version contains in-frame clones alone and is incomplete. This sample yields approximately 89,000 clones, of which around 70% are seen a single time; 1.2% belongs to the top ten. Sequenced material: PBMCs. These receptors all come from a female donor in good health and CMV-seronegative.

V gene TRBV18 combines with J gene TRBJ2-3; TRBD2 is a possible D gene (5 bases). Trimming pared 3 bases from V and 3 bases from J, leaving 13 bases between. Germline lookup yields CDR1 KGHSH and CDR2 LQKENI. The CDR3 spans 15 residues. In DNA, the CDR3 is TGTGCCAGCTCACCGCCTCCCCGAGGGACAGATACGCAGTATTTT. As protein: CASSPPPRGTDTQYF. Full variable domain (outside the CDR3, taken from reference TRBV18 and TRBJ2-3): NAGVMQNPRHLVRRRGQEARLRCSPMKGHSHVYWYRQLPEEGLKFMVYLQKENIIDESGMPKERFSAEFPKEGPSILRIQQVVRGDSAAYFCASSPPPRGTDTQYFGPGTRLTVL.

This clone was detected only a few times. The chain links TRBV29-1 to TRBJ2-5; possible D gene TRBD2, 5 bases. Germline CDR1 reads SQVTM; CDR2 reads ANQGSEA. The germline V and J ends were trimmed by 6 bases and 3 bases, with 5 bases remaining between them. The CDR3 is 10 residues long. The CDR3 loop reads CSVGEETQYF. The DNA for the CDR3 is TGCAGCGTGGGAGAAGAGACCCAGTACTTC.

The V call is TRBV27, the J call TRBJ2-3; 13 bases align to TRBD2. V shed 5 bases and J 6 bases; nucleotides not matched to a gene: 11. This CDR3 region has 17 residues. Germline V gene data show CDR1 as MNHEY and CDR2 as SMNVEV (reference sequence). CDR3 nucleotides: TGTGCCAGCAGTGCCCACTCGGGACTAGCGGGAAAGGATACGCAGTATTTT. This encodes CASSAHSGLAGKDTQYF.

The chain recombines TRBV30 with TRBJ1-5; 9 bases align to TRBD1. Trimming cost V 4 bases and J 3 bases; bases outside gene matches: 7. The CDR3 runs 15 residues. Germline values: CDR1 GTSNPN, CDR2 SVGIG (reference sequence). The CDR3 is CAWNLGQGLNQPQHF. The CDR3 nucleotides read TGTGCCTGGAATTTGGGACAGGGACTCAATCAGCCCCAGCATTTT.

CDR3 DNA: TGTGCCAGCAGCTTGTGGGGCGTAAACGAGCAGTACTTC. Translating it yields CASSLWGVNEQYF. The V and J genes are TRBV7-9 and TRBJ2-7, with D possibly TRBD1 on 5 matching bases. Germline lookup yields CDR1 SEHNR and CDR2 FQNEAQ (reference sequence). Trimming stripped 3 bases from V and 5 bases from J, with 11 bases between. This CDR3 is built from 13 residues.

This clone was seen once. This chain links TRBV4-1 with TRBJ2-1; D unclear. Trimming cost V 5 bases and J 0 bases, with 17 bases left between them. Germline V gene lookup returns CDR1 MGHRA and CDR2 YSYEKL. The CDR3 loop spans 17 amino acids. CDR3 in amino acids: CASSYKQPLSSYNEQFF. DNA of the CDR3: TGCGCCAGCAGCTATAAACAGCCCTTGAGCTCCTACAATGAGCAGTTCTTC.

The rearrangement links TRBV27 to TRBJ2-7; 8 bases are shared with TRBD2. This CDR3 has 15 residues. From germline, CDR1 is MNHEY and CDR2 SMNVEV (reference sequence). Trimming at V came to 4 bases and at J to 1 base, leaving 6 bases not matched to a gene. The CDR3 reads CASSSGLALSYEQYF. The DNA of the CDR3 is TGTGCCAGCAGTTCTGGACTAGCCTTATCCTACGAGCAGTACTTC.

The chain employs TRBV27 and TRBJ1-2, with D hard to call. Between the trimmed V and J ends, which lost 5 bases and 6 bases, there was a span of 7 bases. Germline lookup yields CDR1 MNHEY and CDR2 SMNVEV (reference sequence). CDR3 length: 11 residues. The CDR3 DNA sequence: TGTGCCAGCAGTGGGCGTGATGGCTACACCTTC. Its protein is CASSGRDGYTF.

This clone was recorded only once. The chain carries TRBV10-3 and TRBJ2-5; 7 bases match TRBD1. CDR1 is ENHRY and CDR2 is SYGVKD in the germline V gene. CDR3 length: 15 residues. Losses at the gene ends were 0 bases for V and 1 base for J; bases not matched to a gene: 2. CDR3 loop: CAISESRDSQETQYF. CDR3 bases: TGTGCCATCAGTGAGTCGAGGGACAGCCAAGAGACCCAGTACTTC.